These T cell receptor beta chains were read from a single sample in a study of control samples from healthy donors and cancer patients. Measured with immunoSEQ multiplex PCR; TCRdb has only the in-frame clones, and not every one. The repertoire holds 150,000 to 200,000 clones, under 96% seen once, with just over 1% in the top ten. Sequences were obtained from blood. The receptor set was obtained from a woman aged 25 to 39 in good health. CDR3s include the opening cysteine and the closing phenylalanine or tryptophan. A D gene is named only where the DNA matches it firmly. The size field is filled for only some rows; it gives once, few, many or a size class.

.	.	TRBV19	TRBJ1-5	TGTGCCAGTAGTCCCTGGACGTTTCCTAGCAATCAGCCCCAGCATTTT	CASSPWTFPSNQPQHF
.	.	TRBV7-2	TRBJ2-1	TGTGCCAGCAGCTTCCGGACACCTTACAATGAGCAGTTCTTC	CASSFRTPYNEQFF
.	.	TRBV2	TRBJ1-5	TGTGCCAGCACCCCTATACCCCGACAGCCATATAGCAATCAGCCCCAGCATTTT	CASTPIPRQPYSNQPQHF
few	TRBD1	TRBV28	TRBJ1-4	TGTGCCAGCTTAAGACAGGGAGGTGAAAAACTGTTTTTT	CASLRQGGEKLFF
.	.	TRBV6-5	TRBJ1-5	TGTGCCACGTCAGGAGAGAGCAATCAGCCCCAGCATTTT	CATSGESNQPQHF
.	.	TRBV28	TRBJ1-1	TGTGCCAGCAGTTTGTCCAGGAACACTGAAGCTTTCTTT	CASSLSRNTEAFF
.	.	TRBV5-1	TRBJ2-3	TGCGCCAGCAGCTTGGACATCCGCACAGATACGCAGTATTTT	CASSLDIRTDTQYF
.	TRBD2	TRBV27	TRBJ2-1	TGTGCCAGCAGTCCCGGACTAGCGGGATACAATGAGCAGTTCTTC	CASSPGLAGYNEQFF
.	.	TRBV12-3/TRBV12-4	TRBJ1-5	TGTGCCAGCAGCGGGACGGCTCAGCCCCAGCATTTT	CASSGTAQPQHF
.	.	TRBV28	TRBJ1-2	TGTGCCAGCAGTTTAGGTAACAGGGTCCCGGAAAGCTACACCTTC	CASSLGNRVPESYTF
.	.	TRBV6-2/TRBV6-3	TRBJ2-5	TGTGCCAGCAGTTACGCCGGGGCGGTCGATTTGGGGACCCAGTACTTC	CASSYAGAVDLGTQYF
.	TRBD1	TRBV7-9	TRBJ1-5	TGTGCCAGCAGCTTAGTTGGGACAGGGGCCAATCAGCCCCAGCATTTT	CASSLVGTGANQPQHF
.	.	TRBV5-1	TRBJ2-1	TGCGCCAGCAGCCGAGACAGTTACAATGAGCAGTTCTTC	CASSRDSYNEQFF
.	TRBD2	TRBV19	TRBJ2-7	TGTGCCAGTAGGTCGGGGGGTAACGAGCAGTACTTC	CASRSGGNEQYF
.	.	TRBV4-2	TRBJ1-2	TGTGCCAGCAGCCAAGATAACCGGGCCTATGGCTACACCTTC	CASSQDNRAYGYTF
.	.	TRBV28	TRBJ1-2	TGTGCCAGCAAGCGGCCGAACCTGAGCTATGGCTACACCTTC	CASKRPNLSYGYTF
.	.	TRBV9	TRBJ2-2	TGTGCCAGCAGCGTAGATGGGGTATGGACCGGGGAGCTGTTTTTT	CASSVDGVWTGELFF
.	.	TRBV9	TRBJ1-4	TGTGCCAGCAGCGAGGGGTATGGTAATGAAAAACTGTTTTTT	CASSEGYGNEKLFF
.	.	TRBV7-8	TRBJ2-7	TGTGCCAGCAGCTTAGTTGGTGTACGGACTTACTCCTACGAGCAGTACTTC	CASSLVGVRTYSYEQYF
.	.	TRBV2	TRBJ1-1	TGTGCCAGCATGGAGGCTTTCTTT	CASMEAFF
.	.	TRBV21-1	TRBJ2-1	TGTGCCAGCCCCCCGGGACAGGGCCCCTACAATGAGCAGTTCTTC	CASPPGQGPYNEQFF
.	.	TRBV6-6	TRBJ2-2	TGTGCCAGCAGTTATTGGGGGACCGGGGAGCTGTTTTTT	CASSYWGTGELFF
.	.	TRBV19	TRBJ1-5	TGTGCCAGTAGTATAATGGGGCGCCACGATAGCAATCAGCCCCAGCATTTT	CASSIMGRHDSNQPQHF
.	.	TRBV3-1/TRBV3-2	TRBJ1-2	TGTGCCAGCAGCCAAGTCCGAAGCCTTACAGTTACCTATGGCTACACCTTC	CASSQVRSLTVTYGYTF
.	TRBD1	TRBV6-5	TRBJ1-5	TGTGCCAGCAGCCGCGACAGGGAGTGGTTGCCCCAGCATTTT	CASSRDREWLPQHF
.	.	TRBV24-1	TRBJ1-5	TGTGCCACCAGTGATTATGGCAGCAATCAGCCCCAGCATTTT	CATSDYGSNQPQHF
.	.	TRBV12-3/TRBV12-4	TRBJ1-3	TGTGCCAGCAGCTGGGCGGACACCATATATTTT	CASSWADTIYF
.	.	TRBV28	TRBJ1-1	TGTGCCAGCAGTTCCCCGACGGGGCAAGACACTGAAGCTTTCTTT	CASSSPTGQDTEAFF
few	.	TRBV11-2	TRBJ2-2	TGTGCCAGCAGCCCCTATCTGACCGGGGAGCTGTTTTTT	CASSPYLTGELFF
.	TRBD1	TRBV29-1	TRBJ1-1	TGCAGCGTTGGGGGACAGCTGAACACTGAAGCTTTCTTT	CSVGGQLNTEAFF
.	.	TRBV5-1	TRBJ2-3	TGCGCCAGCAGCGGTCCCGGGACACGCGTCACAGATACGCAGTATTTT	CASSGPGTRVTDTQYF
.	TRBD2	TRBV28	TRBJ2-7	TGTGCCAGCAGCCCGGGACTAGCGGAGTACGAGCAGTACTTC	CASSPGLAEYEQYF